A single T cell receptor (beta chain) is shown here with its context. It has no known antigen specificity. The input lacks base qualities; no much larger clone sits a single base away. The cysteine opens and the phenylalanine closes a CDR3 of 13 amino acids. Left in the record is the CDR3 DNA by itself, 39 bases read in frame from the first base. V was cut back by 4 bases and J by 3 bases, leaving a gap of 10 bases between them. The germline V gene encodes CDR1 MNHEY and CDR2 SVGEGT. TCRbeta CDR3 regions were amplified from genomic DNA by means of the immunoSEQ Assay, a bias-controlled multiplex PCR. From the authors' description of their analysis: Within the assay, amplification of reference gene primers was used to estimate how many nucleated cells each sample contained. To quantify the absolute abundance of each unique TCRbeta CDR3 rearrangement, sequence reads were collapsed and filtered. Productive Simpson clonality was computed per sample as the square root of Simpson's diversity index over productive rearrangements. TCRdb's version of the immuneACCESS table is confined to in-frame rearrangements and falls short of the full clone set. An unresolved V gene accounts for under half of the shortfall where checked; the remainder is of unknown origin. V and J calls and clone size follow that table, whereas D and trimming were derived from the DNA. The sample profile shows more than 150,000 clones; 86% of them were found once. The top ten hold roughly 4% of the sample.

Whole blood was collected in K2EDTA tubes by collaborating institutions according to the institutions' own protocols. Collaborator samples were shipped for TCRbeta analysis as frozen whole blood, isolated PBMCs, or DNA extracted from either sample type. These data originate in a study of blood T cell repertoires in COVID-19 (dated by TCRdb to about 2020). Regarding the study in general: The collaborator samples originated in the United States, Italy and Spain and spanned the acute and convalescent phases of COVID-19. The prospective study material was composed of cDNA or gDNA derived from T cells, B-cell-depleted T cells, or PBMCs. The dataset comprised deeply sampled blood TCRbeta repertoires from subjects exposed to, actively infected with, or recovered from COVID-19. The repertoires were released in a freely available public database intended as a resource for research on the immune response to SARS-CoV-2. Samples were obtained from the ongoing ImmuneRACE study (first 160 participants) and from about 1,300 subjects provided by 6 global collaborators. The sample metadata nearly always contained a de-identified subject ID, COVID-19 status, age in years and sex. Where available, HLA class I and class II types were obtained from metadata supplied by the sample provider rather than from assay-based typing.

Findings and caveats that apply to the study as a whole: How much clinical and demographic metadata was included differed by source and by participant, and the metadata was provided uncurated.

The chain was built from TRBV6-2 or TRBV6-3 and TRBJ2-7; the D segment could be TRBD1, given 6 matching bases. The sequenced sample consisted of peripheral blood. The origin of this receptor is a woman in her seventies with acute or convalescent COVID-19. The DNA is as follows: TGTGCCAGCAGTTCACAGGGTTTCTACGAGCAGTACTTC. Translated, it gives CASSSQGFYEQYF.